This entry lists 5 T cell receptor beta chains sequenced from one sample in a study of shared clonotypes between healthy human individuals. The data were produced by immunoSEQ multiplex PCR, yet TCRdb's version contains in-frame clones alone and is incomplete. The data contain more than 450,000 clones, about four fifths of them singletons. Sequencing was carried out using PBMCs. The receptors were gathered from a woman between 40 and 55 years old in good health. Some clones in this sample may be carry-over from other donors' samples.

This rearrangement joins TRBV7-1 to TRBJ2-4; D is unclear. TRBV7-1 belongs to the ORF category, with a function that is uncertain. CDR3 length: 14 amino acids. Trimming removed 2 bases at V and 11 bases at J, with 16 bases between. The CDR3 nucleotides are TGTGCCAGCAGCTCAAGGGCCGGTGACTCGGTTCAGTACTTC. It yields the protein CASSSRAGDSVQYF.

The chain employs TRBV29-1 and TRBJ2-6; D not certain. From germline, CDR1 is SQVTM and CDR2 ANQGSEA. The CDR3 loop spans 16 amino acids. The ends were cut back, 5 bases at V and 0 bases at J, with 14 bases in the middle. DNA for the CDR3: TGCAGCGTTTGCCCCCGTGAGCGCTCTGGGGCCAACGTCCTGACTTTC. This translates into CSVCPRERSGANVLTF.

This clone came up a few times. The rearrangement joins TRBV18 to TRBJ2-1; D not resolved. Germline V gene lookup returns CDR1 KGHSH and CDR2 LQKENI. Trimming cost V 6 bases and J 8 bases, with 17 bases left between them. The CDR3 totals 14 residues. Written as DNA, the CDR3 is TGTGCCAGCTCCCTGCTAGGGCTTGAGGATGAGCAGTTCTTC. This codes for CASSLLGLEDEQFF.

V gene TRBV5-1 combines with J gene TRBJ1-1, with a possible D match to TRBD1 (5 bases). With 4 bases removed from V and 7 bases from J, the gap between germline ends came to 14 bases. The CDR3 has 13 residues. Looked up from germline, CDR1 is SGHRS and CDR2 is YFSETQ. CDR3 amino acids: CASSLGTQYEAFF. CDR3 nucleotide sequence: TGCGCCAGCAGCCTCGGGACGCAATATGAAGCTTTCTTT.

This clone was counted a few times. The chain joins TRBV9 to TRBJ1-4; 8 positions match TRBD1. Germline CDR1 reads SGDLS; CDR2 reads YYNGEE. The junction had 4 bases not matched to a gene; V was cut back by 0 bases and J by 3 bases. This CDR3 is 16 amino acids long. The CDR3 DNA follows: TGTGCCAGCAGCGTAGCTACAGGGGGAGCTAATGAAAAACTGTTTTTT. Protein: CASSVATGGANEKLFF. Supplemented by reference TRBV9 and TRBJ1-4, the full variable domain reads DSGVTQTPKHLITATGQRVTLRCSPRSGDLSVYWYQQSLDQGLQFLIQYYNGEERAKGNILERFSAQQFPDLHSELNLSSLELGDSALYFCASSVATGGANEKLFFGSGTQLSVL.